These 24 T cell receptor beta chains were all obtained from the same sample, sequenced in a study of blood T cell repertoires in COVID-19. Method: immunoSEQ multiplex PCR; TCRdb's copy keeps in-frame clones and lacks some. This sample has about 330,000 clones, with over 80% found just once. Sequencing was performed on peripheral blood. Receptor source: a young man with COVID-19, enrolled during active disease.

This chain connects TRBV6-5 to TRBJ2-5; TRBD2 agrees at 9 bases. Germline V gene sequence: CDR1 MNHEY, CDR2 SVGAGI. The CDR3 extends over 14 amino acids. With V trimmed by 6 bases and J by 5 bases, 7 bases remained unmatched. The chain's CDR3 is CASSAGGQRETQYF. The CDR3, as DNA: TGTGCCAGCAGCGCGGGGGGGCAGCGGGAGACCCAGTACTTC.

The chain employs TRBV18 and TRBJ1-2; 9 bases are a match to TRBD1. The CDR3 has 15 residues. The V gene's germline CDR1 is KGHSH and CDR2 LQKENI. Trimming cost V 6 bases and J 2 bases; bases outside gene matches: 7. CDR3 sequence reads: CASSLYRGLNYGYTF. The CDR3 bases are TGTGCCAGCTCCCTTTACAGGGGGCTAAACTATGGCTACACCTTC.

The chain links TRBV29-1 to TRBJ1-1, with D perhaps matching TRBD1 (5 bases). The ends were cut back, 6 bases at V and 8 bases at J, with 13 bases in the middle. Per germline, CDR1 SQVTM and CDR2 ANQGSEA. The CDR3 is 11 residues long. CDR3 residues: CSVDDRNEAFF. The CDR3 region has the DNA TGCAGCGTCGATGACAGAAACGAAGCTTTCTTT.

The V and J genes are TRBV6-5 and TRBJ1-3; no definite D call. This CDR3 has 14 amino acids. The V gene lost 5 bases and the J gene lost 2 bases, with 10 bases spanning the gap. Germline loops: CDR1 MNHEY, CDR2 SVGAGI. The CDR3: CASSLDSTGNTIYF. The CDR3 DNA reads TGTGCCAGCAGTCTAGATTCTACTGGAAACACCATATATTTT.

The gene calls are TRBV2 and TRBJ2-5, with TRBD1 identical over 8 bases. The CDR3 is 14 amino acids. V gave up 4 bases and J gave up 5 bases; unmatched junction bases: 6. Per the germline V gene, CDR1 is SNHLY and CDR2 is FYNNEI. The CDR3 nucleotides are TGTGCCAGCAGTGTCGGACAGGGTGGGGAGACCCAGTACTTC. Residues: CASSVGQGGETQYF.

V and J are TRBV5-1 and TRBJ2-1; 11 bases map to TRBD2. V lost 2 bases and J lost 4; bases outside the gene matches: 8. Germline CDR1 is SGHRS and CDR2 is YFSETQ. This CDR3 contains 17 residues. This CDR3 is CASSFYSGTSGYNEQFF. In DNA form, the CDR3 reads TGCGCCAGCAGCTTTTACTCCGGGACTAGCGGATACAATGAGCAGTTCTTC.

The V and J genes are TRBV19 and TRBJ2-1, with 9 bases aligning to TRBD1. CDR1 LNHDA and CDR2 SQIVND come from the germline V gene (reference sequence). V gave up 2 bases and J gave up 5 bases; unmatched junction bases: 4. This CDR3 has 15 residues. CDR3 DNA sequence: TGTGCCAGTAGTATATTAGGGACAGGGAACAATGAGCAGTTCTTC. Translation gives CASSILGTGNNEQFF.

The V and J genes are TRBV4-3 and TRBJ2-6; no clear D gene. Germline CDR1 reads LGHNA; CDR2 reads YSLEER. Trimming pared 1 base from V and 5 bases from J, leaving 9 bases between. The CDR3 length is 15 residues. CDR3 in amino acids: CASSQAVMWANVLTF. Here the CDR3 DNA reads TGCGCCAGCAGCCAAGCGGTCATGTGGGCCAACGTCCTGACTTTC.

V gene TRBV28 combines with J gene TRBJ2-2; 8 bases agree with TRBD1. The V gene end was trimmed by 5 bases and the J gene end by 4 bases; junction bases not matched to a gene: 9. From germline, CDR1 is MDHEN and CDR2 SYDVKM. The CDR3 has 16 amino acids. The chain's CDR3 is CASSQWAGGGTGELFF. Written as DNA, the CDR3 is TGTGCCAGCAGTCAATGGGCAGGGGGCGGCACCGGGGAGCTGTTTTTT. Using reference TRBV28 and TRBJ2-2 for the parts outside the CDR3, the full variable domain is DVKVTQSSRYLVKRTGEKVFLECVQDMDHENMFWYRQDPGLGLRLIYFSYDVKMKEKGDIPEGYSVSREKKERFSLILESASTNQTSMYLCASSQWAGGGTGELFFGEGSRLTVL.

This chain uses TRBV28 with TRBJ2-1; D possibly corresponds to TRBD2 (6 bases). The CDR3 runs 14 residues. V lost 6 bases, J lost 0 bases, and 9 bases lay in between. Looked up from germline, CDR1 is MDHEN and CDR2 is SYDVKM. The CDR3 sequence: CASRVAASYNEQFF. CDR3 bases: TGTGCCAGCAGAGTAGCGGCCTCCTACAATGAGCAGTTCTTC.

About this clone itself: Other nucleotide sequences in the sample specify the same CDR3. The rearrangement uses TRBV6-5 and TRBJ1-2, with a tentative D call TRBD1 (5 bases). Per the germline V gene, CDR1 is MNHEY and CDR2 is SVGAGI. V lost 2 bases to trimming and J lost 4 bases, with 14 bases between them. CDR3 length: 15 residues. The CDR3 loop reads CASSYGTGGVYGYTF. The DNA of the CDR3 is TGTGCCAGCAGTTACGGGACCGGGGGTGTCTATGGCTACACCTTC.

The chain is built from TRBV27 and TRBJ1-4, with 8 bases that match TRBD1. CDR3 size: 14 residues. The V gene end was trimmed by 5 bases and the J gene end by 8 bases; junction bases not matched to a gene: 7. CDR1 MNHEY and CDR2 SMNVEV come from the germline V gene (reference sequence). CDR3 nucleotide sequence: TGTGCCAGCAGTGGACAGGGAGCTGGGGAAAAACTGTTTTTT. Translated, it gives CASSGQGAGEKLFF.

The chain joins TRBV5-6 to TRBJ2-1; D might be TRBD1 (6 bases). CDR3 length equals 16 residues. V shed 9 bases and J shed 3 bases, with 22 bases lying between them. From germline, CDR1 is SGHDT and CDR2 YYEEEE. The CDR3 coding sequence is TGTGCCACCGAAGGAATTGGACAGAAACGCTACAATGAGCAGTTCTTC. The encoded protein is CATEGIGQKRYNEQFF.

The chain links TRBV29-1 to TRBJ1-2; 9 positions agree with TRBD1. This CDR3 has 12 residues. V lost 6 bases, J lost 3 bases, and 2 bases stayed unmatched. Germline V gives CDR1 SQVTM, CDR2 ANQGSEA. The CDR3 DNA sequence: TGCAGCGTCCGGGACAGGGACTATGGCTACACCTTC. Encoded protein: CSVRDRDYGYTF. The full variable domain, rest sourced from reference TRBV29-1 and TRBJ1-2, is SAVISQKPSRDICQRGTSLTIQCQVDSQVTMMFWYRQQPGQSLTLIATANQGSEATYESGFVIDKFPISRPNLTFSTLTVSNMSPEDSSIYLCSVRDRDYGYTFGSGTRLTVV.

This chain uses TRBV7-2 with TRBJ1-2, with 8 bases lining up with TRBD1. Germline V gene data show CDR1 as SGHTA and CDR2 as FQGNSA. CDR3 length: 14 residues. V was clipped by 4 bases and J by 4 bases; unmatched bases: 5. The CDR3 reads CASSSRQGPYGYTF. Written as DNA, the CDR3 is TGTGCCAGCAGCTCCCGACAGGGGCCCTATGGCTACACCTTC.

The chain recombines TRBV25-1 with TRBJ1-6; tentatively, D is TRBD1 (6 bases). Trimming removed 8 bases from V and 10 bases from J, with 12 bases in between. The germline gives CDR1 MGHDK, CDR2 SYGVNS. This CDR3 has 12 residues. In DNA, the CDR3 is TGTGCCAGCTCGACAGGTCGCTCACCCCTCCACTTT. Residues: CASSTGRSPLHF.

J is TRBJ2-7 and V is TRBV5-6; 8 nucleotides agree with TRBD1. With V trimmed by 3 bases and J by 3 bases, 14 bases remained unmatched. This CDR3 region has 17 residues. Germline assignment: CDR1 SGHDT and CDR2 YYEEEE. CDR3 coding DNA: TGTGCCAGCAGCTGGGGAGGACAGGGAGTTTTCTTCTACGAGCAGTACTTC. Translation gives CASSWGGQGVFFYEQYF.

The V and J genes are TRBV9 and TRBJ2-3, with 11 nucleotides matching TRBD2. CDR1 is SGDLS, CDR2 YYNGEE, per germline. Germline trimming cut 3 bases from V and 1 base from J; bases unmatched to any gene: 1. The CDR3 sequence is 15 residues long. Written as DNA, the CDR3 is TGTGCCAGCAGCGCGGGACTAGCGGGCACAGATACGCAGTATTTT. It translates to CASSAGLAGTDTQYF.

The V and J genes are TRBV7-3 and TRBJ2-7; 9 bases agree with TRBD2. The V segment lost 2 bases and the J segment 2 bases; nucleotides outside the gene matches: 7. The CDR3 runs to 16 residues. The V gene's germline CDR1 is SGHTA and CDR2 FQGTGA. The CDR3 DNA reads as TGTGCCAGCAGCTTACAGGCTAGCGGGACTCCCTACGAGCAGTACTTC. This encodes CASSLQASGTPYEQYF.

This rearrangement joins TRBV7-8 to TRBJ1-1, with TRBD1 as a possible D gene (5 bases). V gave up 6 bases and J gave up 1 base, with 9 bases separating them. Germline V CDR1 and CDR2: SGHVS, FQNEAQ. The CDR3 loop spans 13 amino acids. The CDR3 region is CASRLQENTEAFF. The CDR3 bases are TGTGCCAGCAGATTACAGGAGAACACTGAAGCTTTCTTT.

This sequence joins TRBV28 and TRBJ2-5, with 7 bases matching TRBD1. Germline CDR1 reads MDHEN; CDR2 reads SYDVKM. This CDR3 spans 14 amino acids. The V gene end was trimmed by 6 bases and the J gene end by 1 base; junction bases not matched to a gene: 5. This chain's CDR3 is CASRAWDSQETQYF. CDR3 coding DNA: TGTGCCAGCAGGGCCTGGGACAGCCAAGAGACCCAGTACTTC.

The chain joins TRBV9 to TRBJ2-5, with TRBD2 matching 13 bases. V trimming: 0 bases; J trimming: 4 bases; junction bases outside the gene matches: 18. CDR3 length equals 21 residues. CDR1 SGDLS and CDR2 YYNGEE come from the germline V gene. Here the CDR3 reads CASSVAERGLAGVSVAETQYF. The CDR3 DNA reads as TGTGCCAGCAGCGTAGCTGAACGAGGACTAGCGGGAGTAAGCGTTGCAGAGACCCAGTACTTC.

In DNA, the CDR3 is TGTGCCAGCAGTTACTCTGGGGAGAACTACGAGCAGTACTTC. Translating gives CASSYSGENYEQYF. This sequence joins TRBV6-5 and TRBJ2-7; a possible D gene is TRBD2 (5 bases). Germline V gene lookup returns CDR1 MNHEY and CDR2 SVGAGI. The CDR3 sequence is 14 residues long. V lost 0 bases, J lost 3 bases, and 9 bases lay in between.

The V call is TRBV6-5, the J call TRBJ1-4; D might be TRBD1 (6 bases). Trimming pared 2 bases from V and 6 bases from J, leaving 16 bases between. Looked up from germline, CDR1 is MNHEY and CDR2 is SVGAGI. This CDR3 contains 16 residues. CDR3 residues: CASSYRAGVTDEKLFF. The CDR3 nucleotides are TGTGCCAGCAGTTACAGGGCAGGGGTTACCGATGAAAAACTGTTTTTT.